This T cell receptor beta chain was sequenced in a study of beta chain features in type 1 diabetes. Study findings and constraints: Shortening that was moderate but significant affected the TCRB CDR3s of Type 1 diabetes patients in all four CD4+ subsets. Across patients, naive, central memory and Treg TCRB repertoires exhibited apparently greater similarity than was observed across healthy donors. A PCR bias possibly favoring shorter templates would apply equally to patients and controls.

TCRB transcripts that were expressed got sequenced, as all of the isolated RNA had been reverse transcribed. Repertoires were generated with immunoSEQ multiplex PCR, while TCRdb's copy carries only in-frame clones and drops some. The sample lists a few hundred thousand clones, around 9.6% occurring once. This clone was detected ten times or more. What it recognizes is unknown. Heparinised blood was drawn once per donor, averaging around 120 mL. Germline CDR1 and CDR2: PRHDT and FYEKMQ (reference sequence). The V segment lost 1 base and the J segment 6 bases; nucleotides outside the gene matches: 3. CDR3 length: 14 amino acids.

The chain recombines TRBV13 with TRBJ2-4; TRBD2 matches at 7 bases. Sequences were obtained from central memory CD4+ T cells from blood. This TCR was recovered from a man aged 25-40 years with type 1 diabetes. Here the CDR3 reads CASSLASSGNIQYF. CDR3 nucleotide sequence: TGTGCCAGCAGCTTAGCTTCTAGCGGAAACATTCAGTACTTC.